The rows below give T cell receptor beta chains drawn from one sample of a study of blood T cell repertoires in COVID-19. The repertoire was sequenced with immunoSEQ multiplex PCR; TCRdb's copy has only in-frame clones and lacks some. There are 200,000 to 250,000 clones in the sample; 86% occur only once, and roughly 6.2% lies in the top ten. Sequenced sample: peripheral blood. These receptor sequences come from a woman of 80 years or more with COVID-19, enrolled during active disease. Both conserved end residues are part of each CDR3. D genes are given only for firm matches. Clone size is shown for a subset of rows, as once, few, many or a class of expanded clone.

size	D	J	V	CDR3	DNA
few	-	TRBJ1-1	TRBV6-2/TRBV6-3	CASSLSRDIRIEAFF	TGTGCCAGCAGTCTATCCCGGGACATTCGGATTGAAGCTTTCTTT
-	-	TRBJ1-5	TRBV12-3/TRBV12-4	CASSFERWQPQHF	TGTGCCAGCAGTTTTGAGCGATGGCAGCCCCAGCATTTT
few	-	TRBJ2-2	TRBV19	CASSGLSPSTGELFF	TGTGCCAGTAGCGGACTTTCCCCCTCCACCGGGGAGCTGTTTTTT
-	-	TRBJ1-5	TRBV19	CASSQNTYQPQHF	TGTGCCAGTAGTCAAAATACATATCAGCCCCAGCATTTT
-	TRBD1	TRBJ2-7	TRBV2	CASSDGTEYEQYF	TGTGCCAGCAGTGACGGGACAGAATACGAGCAGTACTTC
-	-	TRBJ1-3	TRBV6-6	CASSRQDSGNTIYF	TGTGCCAGCAGTCGACAGGACTCTGGAAACACCATATATTTT
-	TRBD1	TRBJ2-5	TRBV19	CASSPRQGTRETQYF	TGTGCCAGTAGCCCAAGACAGGGGACACGGGAGACCCAGTACTTC
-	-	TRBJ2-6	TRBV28	CASSFAGTGSSGANVLTF	TGTGCCAGCAGTTTCGCGGGGACGGGGAGCTCTGGGGCCAACGTCCTGACTTTC
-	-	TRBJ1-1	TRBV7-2	CASSFRGRNTEAFF	TGTGCCAGCAGCTTCCGAGGGCGGAACACTGAAGCTTTCTTT
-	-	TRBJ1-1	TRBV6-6	CATLELLGEAFF	TGTGCCACCCTGGAGCTTCTCGGTGAAGCTTTCTTT